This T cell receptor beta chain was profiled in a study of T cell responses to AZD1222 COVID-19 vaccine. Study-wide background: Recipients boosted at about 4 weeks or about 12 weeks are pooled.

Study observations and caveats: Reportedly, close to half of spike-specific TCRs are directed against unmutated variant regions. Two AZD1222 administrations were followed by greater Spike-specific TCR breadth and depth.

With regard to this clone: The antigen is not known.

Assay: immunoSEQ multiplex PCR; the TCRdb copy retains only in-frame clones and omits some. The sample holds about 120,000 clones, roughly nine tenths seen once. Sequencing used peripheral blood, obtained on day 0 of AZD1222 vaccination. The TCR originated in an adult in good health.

The CDR3 reads CASSLEGRINSPLHF. The CDR3 DNA follows: TGTGCCAGCAGCTTAGAGGGCAGGATCAATTCACCCCTCCACTTT. The chain links TRBV11-2 to TRBJ1-6; D ambiguous. Deletions cut 0 bases from V and 7 bases from J, with 10 bases between. Germline V CDR1 and CDR2: SGHAT, FQNNGV. The CDR3 is made up of 15 amino acids. The full variable domain, with the rest looked up from reference TRBV11-2 and TRBJ1-6, is EAGVAQSPRYKIIEKRQSVAFWCNPISGHATLYWYQQILGQGPKLLIQFQNNGVVDDSQLPKDRFSAERLKGVDSTLKIQPAKLEDSAVYLCASSLEGRINSPLHFGNGTRLTVT.